The clone carrying this T cell receptor beta chain turned up a few times. Its antigen remains unknown. This sample was taken from a study of T cell repertoires in cytomegalovirus infection. Study in general: Signatures in public TCR beta sequences pointed to both CMV infection and matching HLA type. General study findings and limits: HLA-C-restricted CMV clonotypes gave the most frequent clonotype in two of eight donors.

TCRdb ran MiXCR on the reads and lists one entry per CDR3 protein. The sample has fewer than 850,000 distinct CDR3 sequences; about 29% are singletons. The TCR comes from a human donor in good health (CMV status not recorded). Some clones in this sample may be carry-over from other donors' samples. The sample here was cultured CD8+ T cells from PBMCs, taken from culture after CMV antigen stimulation.

CDR3 residues: CASSYVPDRGNQPQHF. In DNA, the CDR3 is TGTGCCAGCAGTTACGTCCCGGACAGGGGGAATCAGCCCCAGCATTTT. The V call is TRBV6-2 or TRBV6-3, the J call TRBJ1-5; TRBD1 agrees at 10 bases. CDR1 MNHEY and CDR2 SVGEGT come from the germline V gene. CDR3 length: 16 residues. Trimming at V came to 2 bases and at J to 4 bases, leaving 5 bases not matched to a gene.